Presented here are 11 T cell receptor beta chains from one specimen sequenced in a study of beta chain features in type 1 diabetes. Overall study results and limits: Among patients with Type 1 diabetes, TCRB CDR3s were moderately but significantly shorter in every one of the four CD4+ subsets.

These receptors have no known antigen. Since all of the isolated RNA was reverse transcribed, expressed TCRB transcripts were what got sequenced. Some clones are missing from TCRdb's copy, which holds only in-frame ones; the method was immunoSEQ multiplex PCR. This table holds 150,000 to 200,000 clones, about 8.3% found once. Sequenced sample: central memory CD4+ T cells from blood. The receptors come from a woman aged 18 to 35 with type 1 diabetes.

The J gene is TRBJ1-6, the V gene TRBV4-1; D gene unclear. This CDR3 is 14 amino acids long. V was trimmed by 6 bases and J by 7 bases, leaving 13 bases between them. Germline assignment: CDR1 MGHRA and CDR2 YSYEKL. CDR3 nucleotide sequence: TGCGCCAGCAGAACGGAGGTGGGGAATTCACCCCTCCACTTT. The encoded protein is CASRTEVGNSPLHF.

The rearrangement uses TRBV5-1 and TRBJ1-1; unclear D gene. The germline gives CDR1 SGHRS, CDR2 YFSETQ. The V end lost 1 base, the J end lost 1 base, and 8 bases lay between the germline ends. The CDR3 consists of 14 residues. DNA for the CDR3: TGCGCCAGCAGCTTGAGTGGTAGGAACACTGAAGCTTTCTTT. Translated: CASSLSGRNTEAFF.

The rearrangement links TRBV29-1 to TRBJ2-5, with TRBD2 matching over 13 bases. CDR1 and CDR2 from the germline V gene are SQVTM and ANQGSEA. This CDR3 is built from 14 residues. The V and J ends lost 8 bases and 1 base, in that order; junction bases with no gene match: 4. The CDR3 region is CSTGLAGSQETQYF. Here the CDR3 DNA reads TGCAGCACGGGACTAGCGGGAAGCCAAGAGACCCAGTACTTC. The variable domain in full, completed from reference TRBV29-1 and TRBJ2-5, reads SAVISQKPSRDICQRGTSLTIQCQVDSQVTMMFWYRQQPGQSLTLIATANQGSEATYESGFVIDKFPISRPNLTFSTLTVSNMSPEDSSIYLCSTGLAGSQETQYFGPGTRLLVL.

This clone was seen only a few times. The chain carries TRBV29-1 and TRBJ2-1; a possible D gene is TRBD1 (5 bases). This CDR3 region has 12 residues. Per the germline V gene, CDR1 is SQVTM and CDR2 is ANQGSEA. V was trimmed by 8 bases and J by 5 bases, leaving 13 bases between them. The chain's CDR3 is CSPSKGNNEQFF. CDR3 coding DNA: TGCAGCCCCAGTAAGGGGAACAATGAGCAGTTCTTC.

J is TRBJ2-7 and V is TRBV2, with D possibly matching TRBD1 (5 bases). The CDR3 sequence is 12 residues long. CDR1 and CDR2 (germline): SNHLY, FYNNEI. V was cut by 5 bases and J by 6 bases, with 11 bases left in between. In DNA, the CDR3 is TGTGCCAGCAGTCGACAGTCCGTCGAGCAGTACTTC. Amino acid sequence: CASSRQSVEQYF.

The chain links TRBV4-3 to TRBJ1-5; no clear D gene. The CDR3 covers 13 residues. The V gene's germline CDR1 is LGHNA and CDR2 YSLEER. Trimming removed 5 bases at V and 0 bases at J, with 5 bases between. CDR3 protein: CASSYNSNQPQHF. The DNA of the CDR3 is TGCGCCAGCAGCTATAATAGCAATCAGCCCCAGCATTTT.

The chain employs TRBV10-3 and TRBJ1-1, with TRBD1 identical over 12 bases. Germline trimming cut 1 base from V and 2 bases from J; bases unmatched to any gene: 5. The germline V gene encodes CDR1 ENHRY and CDR2 SYGVKD. This CDR3 region has 17 residues. The DNA for the CDR3 is TGTGCCATCAGTGAGTTTGGGACAGGGGGCCTTAACACTGAAGCTTTCTTT. Its translation is CAISEFGTGGLNTEAFF.

This clone turned up a few times. This sample includes further DNA sequences coding for the same CDR3. J is TRBJ1-4 and V is TRBV7-2; D possibly corresponds to TRBD1 (6 bases). V lost 5 bases and J lost 3, with 10 bases in between. The CDR3 runs 14 residues. The germline gives CDR1 SGHTA, CDR2 FQGNSA. CDR3 sequence reads: CASSLGQSNEKLFF. The CDR3 region has the DNA TGTGCCAGCAGCCTCGGACAGTCTAATGAAAAACTGTTTTTT.

This clone showed up just a few times. The chain recombines TRBV6-5 with TRBJ2-3; the match to TRBD2 covers 10 bases. Germline lookup yields CDR1 MNHEY and CDR2 SVGAGI. J was trimmed by 3 bases and V by 7 bases; bases with no gene match: 7. The CDR3 covers 15 residues. The CDR3 bases are TGTGCCAGCAACAAGGGGGGACTAGCGACAGATACGCAGTATTTT. It yields the protein CASNKGGLATDTQYF.

This clone occurred a few times. The chain combines TRBV7-2 with TRBJ1-2; 7 nucleotides align to TRBD1. The ends lost 4 bases at V and 5 bases at J; junction bases unmatched: 10. Germline CDR1 is SGHTA and CDR2 is FQGNSA. There are 15 residues in the CDR3. CDR3 residues: CASSSSTGVGYGYTF. DNA for the CDR3: TGTGCCAGCAGCTCTAGTACAGGGGTCGGATATGGCTACACCTTC. Together with reference TRBV7-2 and TRBJ1-2, the CDR3 gives the full variable domain: GAGVSQSPSNKVTEKGKDVELRCDPISGHTALYWYRQSLGQGLEFLIYFQGNSAPDKSGLPSDRFSAERTGGSVSTLTIQRTQQEDSAVYLCASSSSTGVGYGYTFGSGTRLTVV.

This clone was seen only a few times. CDR3: CIAGGDRTQYF. As DNA, the CDR3 is TGCATAGCTGGAGGGGATCGTACGCAGTATTTT. This chain connects TRBV20-1 to TRBJ2-3, with D perhaps matching TRBD2 (6 bases). The CDR3 has 11 amino acids. Germline assignment: CDR1 DFQATT and CDR2 SNEGSKA (reference sequence).